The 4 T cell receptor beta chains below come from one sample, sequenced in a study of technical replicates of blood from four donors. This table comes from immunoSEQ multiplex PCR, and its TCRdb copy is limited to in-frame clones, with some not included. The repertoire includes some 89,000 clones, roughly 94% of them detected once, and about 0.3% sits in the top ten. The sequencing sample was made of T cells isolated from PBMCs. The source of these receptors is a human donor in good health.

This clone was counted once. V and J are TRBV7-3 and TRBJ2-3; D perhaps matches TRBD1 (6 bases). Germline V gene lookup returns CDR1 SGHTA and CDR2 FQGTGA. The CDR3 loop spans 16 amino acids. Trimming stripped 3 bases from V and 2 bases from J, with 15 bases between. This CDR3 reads CASSFLPTGYTDTQYF. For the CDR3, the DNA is TGTGCCAGCAGCTTCCTCCCGACAGGTTACACAGATACGCAGTATTTT.

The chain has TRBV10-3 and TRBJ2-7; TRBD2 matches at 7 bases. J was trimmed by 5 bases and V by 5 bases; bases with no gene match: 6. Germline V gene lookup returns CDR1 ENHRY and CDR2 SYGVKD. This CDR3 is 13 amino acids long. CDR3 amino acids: CAISPRELHEQYF. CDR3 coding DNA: TGTGCCATCAGTCCGCGGGAGCTCCACGAGCAGTACTTC.

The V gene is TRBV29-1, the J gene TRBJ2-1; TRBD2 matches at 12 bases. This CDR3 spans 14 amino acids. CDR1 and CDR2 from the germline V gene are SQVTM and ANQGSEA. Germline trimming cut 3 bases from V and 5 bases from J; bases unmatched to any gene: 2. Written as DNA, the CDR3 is TGCAGCGTTGAGCCTAGCGGGAGGGACAATGAGCAGTTCTTC. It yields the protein CSVEPSGRDNEQFF.

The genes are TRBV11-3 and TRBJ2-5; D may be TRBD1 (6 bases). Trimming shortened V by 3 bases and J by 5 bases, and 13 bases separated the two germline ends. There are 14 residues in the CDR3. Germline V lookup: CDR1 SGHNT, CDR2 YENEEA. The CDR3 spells CASSFSDRWETQYF. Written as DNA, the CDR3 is TGTGCCAGCAGCTTTTCGGACAGATGGGAGACCCAGTACTTC. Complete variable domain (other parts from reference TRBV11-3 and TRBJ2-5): EAGVVQSPRYKIIEKKQPVAFWCNPISGHNTLYWYLQNLGQGPELLIRYENEEAVDDSQLPKDRFSAERLKGVDSTLKIQPAELGDSAVYLCASSFSDRWETQYFGPGTRLLVL.